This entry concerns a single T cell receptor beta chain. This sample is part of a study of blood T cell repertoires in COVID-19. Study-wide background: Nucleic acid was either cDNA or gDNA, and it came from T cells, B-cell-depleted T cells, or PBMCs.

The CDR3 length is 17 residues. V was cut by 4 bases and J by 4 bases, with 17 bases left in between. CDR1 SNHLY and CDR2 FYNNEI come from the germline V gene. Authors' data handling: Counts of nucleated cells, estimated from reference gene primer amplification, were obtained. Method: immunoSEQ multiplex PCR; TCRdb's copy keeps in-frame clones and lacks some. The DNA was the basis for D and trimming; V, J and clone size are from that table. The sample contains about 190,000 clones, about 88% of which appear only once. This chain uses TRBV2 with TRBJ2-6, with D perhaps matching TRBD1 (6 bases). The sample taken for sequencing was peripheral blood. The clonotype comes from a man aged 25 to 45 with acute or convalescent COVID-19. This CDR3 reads CASSVGAHLSGANVLTF. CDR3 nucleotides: TGTGCCAGCAGTGTGGGGGCGCATTTAAGCGGGGCCAACGTCCTGACTTTC.